Following are 31 T cell receptor beta chains from one sample sequenced in a study of blood T cell repertoires in COVID-19. This table comes from immunoSEQ multiplex PCR, and its TCRdb copy is limited to in-frame clones, with some not included. Among fewer than 350,000 clones listed, roughly 89% were seen once. The sample consisted of PBMCs or T cells enriched from blood (not recorded which). Receptors originate from a woman aged 40 to 50 who had recovered from COVID-19.

The chain employs TRBV7-2 and TRBJ2-1; D is ambiguous. The V gene's germline CDR1 is SGHTA and CDR2 FQGNSA. The CDR3 has 13 residues. V was pared by 0 bases and J by 8 bases, with 8 bases between. DNA for the CDR3: TGTGCCAGCAGCTTAGCGGTCTCGGATGAGCAGTTCTTC. Its protein is CASSLAVSDEQFF.

V and J are TRBV7-2 and TRBJ2-2, with 15 bases identical to TRBD2. Losses at the gene ends were 6 bases for V and 5 bases for J; bases not matched to a gene: 7. The CDR3 has 17 amino acids. From germline, CDR1 is SGHTA and CDR2 FQGNSA. CDR3 residues: CASSIGLAGGLTGELFF. The CDR3 nucleotides read TGTGCCAGCAGTATCGGACTAGCGGGGGGGTTGACCGGGGAGCTGTTTTTT.

The chain combines TRBV28 with TRBJ1-2; TRBD1 aligns across 8 bases. This CDR3 region has 17 residues. V was clipped by 6 bases and J by 4 bases; unmatched bases: 16. Germline loops: CDR1 MDHEN, CDR2 SYDVKM. The CDR3 DNA sequence: TGTGCCAGCAGAAACACCGGGACAGGTTTCTGGATCTATGGCTACACCTTC. Translated, it gives CASRNTGTGFWIYGYTF.

This clone was picked up a small number of times. The chain couples TRBV11-3 to TRBJ2-2; maybe TRBD2 (5 bases). CDR1 and CDR2 from the germline V gene are SGHNT and YENEEA. Trimming took 0 bases from V and 7 from J, leaving 6 bases between them. This CDR3 spans 13 amino acids. CDR3 amino acids: CASSLEGSGELFF. CDR3 DNA sequence: TGTGCCAGCAGCTTAGAGGGGAGCGGGGAGCTGTTTTTT.

The CDR3 reads CASSQEPASLTDTQYF. DNA of the CDR3: TGTGCCAGCAGCCAAGAACCAGCGTCCCTCACAGATACGCAGTATTTT. The chain links TRBV4-2 to TRBJ2-3; D is undetermined. Trimming shortened V by 0 bases and J by 2 bases, and 12 bases separated the two germline ends. The germline gives CDR1 LGHNA, CDR2 YNFKEQ. The CDR3 contains 16 residues.

This clone was seen once. The chain uses TRBV20-1 and TRBJ1-1; D remains ambiguous. Trimming took off 6 bases at V and 7 bases at J, with 12 bases between the two ends. This CDR3 has 11 amino acids. The germline gives CDR1 DFQATT, CDR2 SNEGSKA (reference sequence). The CDR3 nucleotides are TGCAGTGCAGGGAGGGTAGGTGAAGCTTTCTTT. This codes for CSAGRVGEAFF.

The V and J genes are TRBV20-1 and TRBJ2-5, with D uncertain. Germline CDR1 and CDR2: DFQATT and SNEGSKA (reference sequence). This CDR3 spans 12 amino acids. Trimming cost V 3 bases and J 2 bases, with 7 bases left between them. The CDR3 nucleotides are TGCAGTGCTAGTACCACTCAAGAGACCCAGTACTTC. Translating it yields CSASTTQETQYF.

The rearrangement joins TRBV7-2 to TRBJ2-3; 9 positions agree with TRBD2. Per the germline V gene, CDR1 is SGHTA and CDR2 is FQGNSA. Trimming at V came to 4 bases and at J to 1 base, leaving 3 bases not matched to a gene. The CDR3 extends over 15 amino acids. The CDR3 loop reads CASSSVAGGTDTQYF. The CDR3 region has the DNA TGTGCCAGCAGCTCCGTAGCGGGAGGCACAGATACGCAGTATTTT. Combining the CDR3 with reference TRBV7-2 and TRBJ2-3 gives the whole variable domain GAGVSQSPSNKVTEKGKDVELRCDPISGHTALYWYRQSLGQGLEFLIYFQGNSAPDKSGLPSDRFSAERTGGSVSTLTIQRTQQEDSAVYLCASSSVAGGTDTQYFGPGTRLTVL.

This clone appeared once. This chain links TRBV7-2 with TRBJ2-1; 8 bases are shared with TRBD2. The germline gives CDR1 SGHTA, CDR2 FQGNSA. The V segment lost 3 bases and the J segment 4 bases; nucleotides outside the gene matches: 8. CDR3 length: 16 residues. The CDR3 loop reads CASSLGGRPAYNEQFF. CDR3 nucleotides: TGTGCCAGCAGCTTGGGCGGGAGGCCCGCATACAATGAGCAGTTCTTC.

In its sample, this clone was seen once. Here the CDR3 reads CSVVISEPYEQYF. Written as DNA, the CDR3 is TGCAGCGTTGTAATCAGCGAACCCTACGAGCAGTACTTC. This chain uses TRBV29-1 with TRBJ2-7; D is undetermined. Per germline, CDR1 SQVTM and CDR2 ANQGSEA. Trimming pared 4 bases from V and 2 bases from J, leaving 12 bases between. The CDR3 consists of 13 residues.

The J gene is TRBJ1-5, the V gene TRBV7-2; 8 bases align to TRBD1. The V gene's germline CDR1 is SGHTA and CDR2 FQGNSA. The CDR3 totals 15 residues. The ends lost 1 base at V and 7 bases at J; junction bases unmatched: 6. CDR3 loop: CASSLGDRGDQPQHF. Written as DNA, the CDR3 is TGTGCCAGCAGCTTAGGAGACAGGGGAGACCAGCCCCAGCATTTT.

The chain carries TRBV7-2 and TRBJ2-7, with 11 nucleotides matching TRBD2. V lost 0 bases and J lost 2; bases outside the gene matches: 6. Looked up from germline, CDR1 is SGHTA and CDR2 is FQGNSA. This CDR3 has 17 amino acids. The CDR3 sequence: CASSLASGRASAYEQYF. The CDR3 DNA reads as TGTGCCAGCAGCTTAGCTAGCGGGAGGGCCTCGGCCTACGAGCAGTACTTC. Combining the CDR3 with reference TRBV7-2 and TRBJ2-7 gives the whole variable domain GAGVSQSPSNKVTEKGKDVELRCDPISGHTALYWYRQSLGQGLEFLIYFQGNSAPDKSGLPSDRFSAERTGGSVSTLTIQRTQQEDSAVYLCASSLASGRASAYEQYFGPGTRLTVT.

In this sample, this clone turned up a few times. The chain couples TRBV28 to TRBJ1-1; D perhaps matches TRBD1 (5 bases). Germline CDR1 is MDHEN and CDR2 is SYDVKM. V was shortened by 6 bases and J by 3 bases, with 11 bases between the two germline ends. The CDR3 has 13 amino acids. CDR3 sequence reads: CASRRGGDTEAFF. Written as DNA, the CDR3 is TGTGCCAGCAGGAGGGGAGGAGACACTGAAGCTTTCTTT.

The rearrangement links TRBV27 to TRBJ1-1; 10 bases are shared with TRBD1. CDR1 MNHEY and CDR2 SMNVEV come from the germline V gene (reference sequence). The CDR3 loop spans 17 amino acids. J was trimmed by 1 base and V by 1 base; bases with no gene match: 6. The DNA of the CDR3 is TGTGCCAGCAGTTTATTCTTAGACAGGGGGCCGAACACTGAAGCTTTCTTT. It encodes CASSLFLDRGPNTEAFF.

This rearrangement joins TRBV30 to TRBJ1-1, with no clear D. CDR1 is GTSNPN and CDR2 is SVGIG in the germline V gene (reference sequence). The CDR3 runs 14 residues. With 3 bases removed from V and 1 base from J, the gap between germline ends came to 12 bases. The CDR3 loop reads CAWSGIAWNTEAFF. In DNA, the CDR3 is TGTGCCTGGAGCGGGATCGCTTGGAACACTGAAGCTTTCTTT. Supplemented by reference TRBV30 and TRBJ1-1, the full variable domain reads SQTIHQWPATLVQPVGSPLSLECTVEGTSNPNLYWYRQAAGRGLQLLFYSVGIGQISSEVPQNLSASRPQDRQFILSSKKLLLSDSGFYLCAWSGIAWNTEAFFGQGTRLTVV.

Written as DNA, the CDR3 is TGTGCCACCAGCAGAGATAGGTCCAGGGGCGATCGGAATTCACCCCTCCACTTT. It specifies CATSRDRSRGDRNSPLHF. The rearrangement joins TRBV15 to TRBJ1-6, with a possible D match to TRBD1 (6 bases). Trimming shortened V by 0 bases and J by 7 bases, and 19 bases separated the two germline ends. This CDR3 comprises 18 residues. Germline loops: CDR1 LNHNV, CDR2 YYDKDF (reference sequence). The full variable domain, in which reference TRBV15 and TRBJ1-6 provide the parts outside the CDR3, is DAMVIQNPRYQVTQFGKPVTLSCSQTLNHNVMYWYQQKSSQAPKLLFHYYDKDFNNEADTPDNFQSRRPNTSFCFLDIRSPGLGDTAMYLCATSRDRSRGDRNSPLHFGNGTRLTVT.

J is TRBJ2-7 and V is TRBV11-2; TRBD1 might be the D (6 bases). V dropped 4 bases and J dropped 7 bases, with 11 bases sitting between them. Germline V CDR1 and CDR2: SGHAT, FQNNGV. CDR3 length: 12 amino acids. The DNA of the CDR3 is TGTGCCAGCAGCTATCAGGGGTGGGAGCAGTACTTC. This sequence encodes CASSYQGWEQYF.

V gene TRBV28 combines with J gene TRBJ1-1; 7 nucleotides line up with TRBD1. The length of the CDR3 is 12 residues. Germline V gene data show CDR1 as MDHEN and CDR2 as SYDVKM. V lost 3 bases and J lost 10; bases outside the gene matches: 5. The CDR3 DNA is TGTGCCAGCAGTTTTCAGGGGGACCGAGCTTTCTTT. It codes for CASSFQGDRAFF.

The chain recombines TRBV29-1 with TRBJ1-1; tentatively, D is TRBD1 (6 bases). Trimming cost V 7 bases and J 0 bases, with 18 bases left between them. The CDR3 totals 15 residues. The germline V gene has CDR1 SQVTM and CDR2 ANQGSEA. The CDR3: CSARGLTGLNTEAFF. The CDR3 bases are TGCAGCGCTAGGGGTTTGACAGGCTTGAACACTGAAGCTTTCTTT. The complete variable domain, with remaining parts taken from reference TRBV29-1 and TRBJ1-1, reads SAVISQKPSRDICQRGTSLTIQCQVDSQVTMMFWYRQQPGQSLTLIATANQGSEATYESGFVIDKFPISRPNLTFSTLTVSNMSPEDSSIYLCSARGLTGLNTEAFFGQGTRLTVV.

J is TRBJ1-3 and V is TRBV19; 7 bases align to TRBD1. The trim removed 3 bases at V and 0 bases at J, leaving 5 bases unmatched. The CDR3 covers 16 residues. The germline CDR1 and CDR2 sequences are LNHDA and SQIVND (reference sequence). The CDR3 nucleotides are TGTGCCAGTAGTATGGGTCGGACAGGCTCTGGAAACACCATATATTTT. This codes for CASSMGRTGSGNTIYF. The full variable domain, completed using reference TRBV19 and TRBJ1-3, is DGGITQSPKYLFRKEGQNVTLSCEQNLNHDAMYWYRQDPGQGLRLIYYSQIVNDFQKGDIAEGYSVSREKKESFPLTVTSAQKNPTAFYLCASSMGRTGSGNTIYFGEGSWLTVV.

V and J are TRBV10-3 and TRBJ1-1; D is uncertain. V was shortened by 4 bases and J by 5 bases, with 8 bases between the two germline ends. The CDR3 runs to 12 residues. Germline CDR1 reads ENHRY; CDR2 reads SYGVKD. CDR3 amino acids: CAISVAGTEAFF. The DNA of the CDR3 is TGTGCCATCAGTGTAGCGGGGACTGAAGCTTTCTTT.

This sequence joins TRBV7-2 and TRBJ2-1; the D gene is possibly TRBD1 (5 bases). V was clipped by 0 bases and J by 8 bases, with 8 bases between them. In germline, CDR1 is SGHTA, CDR2 FQGNSA. CDR3 size: 13 residues. CDR3 DNA sequence: TGTGCCAGCAGCTTAGCGCAGGGTGATGAGCAGTTCTTC. Translated, it gives CASSLAQGDEQFF.

As regards this clone: The sample holds other DNA sequences that translate to the same CDR3. The chain is built from TRBV6-5 and TRBJ2-5; tentatively, D is TRBD1 (5 bases). V shed 2 bases and J shed 2 bases, with 6 bases lying between them. Germline V CDR1 and CDR2: MNHEY, SVGAGI. The CDR3 contains 13 residues. The CDR3 nucleotides read TGTGCCAGCAGTTACCAGGGTCAAGAGACCCAGTACTTC. Amino acid sequence: CASSYQGQETQYF.

This clone showed up just a few times. The chain uses TRBV5-1 and TRBJ2-6; possibly TRBD1 for D (5 bases). The length of the CDR3 is 16 residues. The V end lost 4 bases, the J end lost 2 bases, and 13 bases lay between the germline ends. Per the germline V gene, CDR1 is SGHRS and CDR2 is YFSETQ. The CDR3 loop is CASSPTARAGANVLTF. CDR3 DNA: TGCGCCAGCAGCCCCACCGCCAGGGCTGGGGCCAACGTCCTGACTTTC.

This clone came up once. This chain links TRBV27 with TRBJ2-5, with 12 nucleotides matching TRBD2. Trimming removed 6 bases from V and 1 base from J; junction bases left unmatched: 12. Germline V gene lookup returns CDR1 MNHEY and CDR2 SMNVEV (reference sequence). The CDR3 is 18 amino acids. Here the CDR3 reads CASRGRLAGEPFQETQYF. DNA of the CDR3: TGTGCCAGCAGGGGACGACTAGCGGGGGAACCTTTCCAAGAGACCCAGTACTTC.

The chain combines TRBV18 with TRBJ2-2; 11 bases map to TRBD2. CDR1 KGHSH and CDR2 LQKENI come from the germline V gene. The CDR3 contains 16 residues. With 4 bases clipped from V and 6 bases from J, the junction kept 7 bases outside the gene matches. The CDR3 loop reads CASSLTSGSSAGELFF. CDR3 bases: TGTGCCAGCTCACTTACTAGCGGGAGTTCTGCCGGGGAGCTGTTTTTT. The whole variable domain, remainder taken from reference TRBV18 and TRBJ2-2, is NAGVMQNPRHLVRRRGQEARLRCSPMKGHSHVYWYRQLPEEGLKFMVYLQKENIIDESGMPKERFSAEFPKEGPSILRIQQVVRGDSAAYFCASSLTSGSSAGELFFGEGSRLTVL.

This rearrangement joins TRBV21-1 to TRBJ2-7; the table's D call TRBD1 went unverified against the DNA. TRBV21-1 is a pseudogene. The length of the CDR3 is 14 residues. The CDR3 loop is CASSKERQHHEQYF. In DNA form, the CDR3 reads TGTGCCAGCAGCAAAGAAAGACAGCACCACGAGCAGTACTTC.

This clone was detected only once. J is TRBJ2-7 and V is TRBV18; 7 nucleotides align to TRBD1. From germline, CDR1 is KGHSH and CDR2 LQKENI. The CDR3 is 15 residues long. Trimming cost V 1 base and J 6 bases; bases outside gene matches: 9. The DNA for the CDR3 is TGTGCCAGCTCACCACGACAGGGAAGGGCTAGCGAGCAGTACTTC. As protein: CASSPRQGRASEQYF.

This clone was recorded a few times. The V and J genes are TRBV19 and TRBJ2-2; tentatively, D is TRBD2 (6 bases). Germline V CDR1 and CDR2: LNHDA, SQIVND (reference sequence). The CDR3 runs to 14 residues. V was shortened by 7 bases and J by 7 bases, with 16 bases between the two germline ends. The CDR3 sequence: CASTGEGGHGELFF. The CDR3 DNA reads TGTGCCAGTACTGGTGAGGGAGGTCACGGGGAGCTGTTTTTT.

V usage is TRBV6-2 or TRBV6-3 and J usage is TRBJ1-5; 7 nucleotides match TRBD1. The CDR3 is made up of 16 amino acids. From germline, CDR1 is MNHEY and CDR2 SVGEGT. Germline trimming cut 5 bases from V and 4 bases from J; bases unmatched to any gene: 11. Written as DNA, the CDR3 is TGTGCCAGCAGTCACACCTACAGGGGACGGAATCAGCCCCAGCATTTT. Residues: CASSHTYRGRNQPQHF.

The V gene is TRBV7-2, the J gene TRBJ2-1; 13 bases are a match to TRBD2. The V gene's germline CDR1 is SGHTA and CDR2 FQGNSA. There are 19 residues in the CDR3. V lost 5 bases to trimming and J lost 9 bases; unmatched junction nucleotides: 19. The CDR3 is CASSPTPLLLAGGPGEQFF. As DNA, the CDR3 is TGTGCCAGCAGCCCGACCCCCCTTTTACTAGCGGGAGGGCCCGGTGAGCAGTTCTTC.